The 31 T cell receptor beta chains given below trace back to one sample, sequenced in a study of beta chain features in type 1 diabetes. Every isolated RNA sample was fully reverse transcribed, so sequencing captured expressed TCRB transcripts. Assay: immunoSEQ multiplex PCR; the TCRdb copy retains only in-frame clones and omits some. In the table there are some 270,000 clones, approximately 8.1% of which are singletons. What was sequenced was central memory CD4+ T cells from blood. Receptor source: a woman aged 18-35 years in good health.

The genes are TRBV14 and TRBJ2-1; tentative D call: TRBD2 (5 bases). The germline CDR1 and CDR2 sequences are SGHDN and FVKESK. The V and J ends lost 4 bases and 3 bases respectively, with 13 bases between them. This CDR3 region has 15 residues. This CDR3 reads CASSRGLSVYNEQFF. As DNA, the CDR3 is TGTGCCAGCAGCCGAGGACTCTCCGTCTACAATGAGCAGTTCTTC.

With regard to this clone: The junction shows a germline mismatch at one end, possibly a read error. CDR3 amino acids: CASSRSTKRGLQETQYF. The CDR3 DNA reads as TGCGCCAGCAGCCGGAGTACTAAGCGGGGACTCCAAGAGACCCAGTACTTC. The chain uses TRBV7-9 and TRBJ2-5; 7 nucleotides line up with TRBD2. The CDR3 spans 17 residues. Germline V gives CDR1 SEHNR, CDR2 FQNEAQ (reference sequence).

This clone turned up a few times. Other nucleotide sequences in the sample specify the same CDR3. The V and J genes are TRBV28 and TRBJ1-6, with D uncertain. Trimming pared 3 bases from V and 7 bases from J, leaving 7 bases between. Germline loops: CDR1 MDHEN, CDR2 SYDVKM. The length of the CDR3 is 13 residues. The CDR3 region has the DNA TGTGCCAGCAGTTTTGGCGGCAATTCACCCCTCCACTTT. Translation: CASSFGGNSPLHF.

This clone has a handful of counts. This rearrangement joins TRBV6-4 to TRBJ1-2; a weak D match, TRBD1 (6 bases). Trimming cost V 6 bases and J 7 bases, with 15 bases left between them. The CDR3 length is 13 residues. The germline CDR1 and CDR2 sequences are MRHNA and SNTAGT. CDR3: CASRQGPSGGYTF. CDR3 nucleotide sequence: TGTGCCAGCAGACAGGGTCCATCAGGTGGCTACACCTTC.

The chain links TRBV5-6 to TRBJ1-4; 7 bases map to TRBD1. There are 16 residues in the CDR3. V trimming: 1 base; J trimming: 8 bases; junction bases outside the gene matches: 11. CDR1 and CDR2 (germline): SGHDT, YYEEEE. The CDR3 spells CASSLIAGTVDEKLFF. Written as DNA, the CDR3 is TGTGCCAGCAGCTTGATCGCTGGGACAGTCGACGAAAAACTGTTTTTT. The whole variable domain, remainder taken from reference TRBV5-6 and TRBJ1-4, is DAGVTQSPTHLIKTRGQQVTLRCSPKSGHDTVSWYQQALGQGPQFIFQYYEEEERQRGNFPDRFSGHQFPNYSSELNVNALLLGDSALYLCASSLIAGTVDEKLFFGSGTQLSVL.

V and J are TRBV18 and TRBJ1-1; perhaps TRBD1 as D (5 bases). This CDR3 has 13 residues. V was clipped by 3 bases and J by 8 bases, with 13 bases between them. The germline V gene encodes CDR1 KGHSH and CDR2 LQKENI. The chain's CDR3 is CASSPTLQAEAFF. The CDR3 DNA follows: TGTGCCAGCTCACCTACACTACAGGCGGAAGCTTTCTTT.

This chain connects TRBV14 to TRBJ2-1; no reliable D call. V dropped 1 base and J dropped 7 bases, with 14 bases sitting between them. From germline, CDR1 is SGHDN and CDR2 FVKESK. This CDR3 spans 15 amino acids. In DNA form, the CDR3 reads TGTGCCAGCAGCCAAGCGGTCAGTCTGAAGAATGAGCAGTTCTTC. The encoded protein is CASSQAVSLKNEQFF. The complete variable domain, with remaining parts taken from reference TRBV14 and TRBJ2-1, reads EAGVTQFPSHSVIEKGQTVTLRCDPISGHDNLYWYRRVMGKEIKFLLHFVKESKQDESGMPNNRFLAERTGGTYSTLKVQPAELEDSGVYFCASSQAVSLKNEQFFGPGTRLTVL.

This chain joins TRBV5-1 and TRBJ2-1; D not certain. The CDR3 is 15 residues long. Trimming removed 1 base from V and 0 bases from J, with 8 bases in between. Germline assignment: CDR1 SGHRS and CDR2 YFSETQ. CDR3 loop: CASSLTQSSYNEQFF. In DNA form, the CDR3 reads TGCGCCAGCAGCTTGACTCAGAGCTCCTACAATGAGCAGTTCTTC. Looking up the rest from reference TRBV5-1 and TRBJ2-1 gives the full variable domain: KAGVTQTPRYLIKTRGQQVTLSCSPISGHRSVSWYQQTPGQGLQFLFEYFSETQRNKGNFPGRFSGRQFSNSRSEMNVSTLELGDSALYLCASSLTQSSYNEQFFGPGTRLTVL.

There are a few counts of this clone. A much larger clone lies one base from this, so it may be a read error. The genes are TRBV28 and TRBJ1-2; TRBD1 matches at 7 bases. Losses at the gene ends were 6 bases for V and 3 bases for J; bases not matched to a gene: 4. Germline CDR1 reads MDHEN; CDR2 reads SYDVKM. The CDR3 runs 13 residues. Here the CDR3 DNA reads TGTGCCAGCAGCCCCACAGGGGACTATGGCTACACCTTC. This translates into CASSPTGDYGYTF.

This clone has more than one count but fewer than ten. The rearrangement links TRBV4-3 to TRBJ2-1, with TRBD2 matching 13 bases. J gave up 5 bases and V 1 base, and 8 bases lay outside the gene matches. This CDR3 region has 18 residues. CDR1 LGHNA and CDR2 YSLEER come from the germline V gene. The DNA for the CDR3 is TGCGCCAGCAGCCAAGTAGACTTGGGACTAGCGGGAAACAATGAGCAGTTCTTC. Its protein is CASSQVDLGLAGNNEQFF.

This clone was seen repeatedly, ten times or more. The rearrangement links TRBV5-8 to TRBJ2-1; maybe TRBD1 (5 bases). CDR1 is SGHTS, CDR2 YDEGEE, per germline. The CDR3 covers 12 residues. V was trimmed by 5 bases and J by 7 bases, leaving 10 bases between them. The CDR3 DNA reads as TGTGCCAGCAGACACGACAGTAATGAGCAGTTCTTC. As protein: CASRHDSNEQFF.

The sample holds a few counts of this clone. The chain has TRBV30 and TRBJ2-7; D is possibly TRBD2 (6 bases). V lost 3 bases and J 3 bases, leaving 6 bases between the germline ends. This CDR3 region has 11 residues. Germline V gene lookup returns CDR1 GTSNPN and CDR2 SVGIG (reference sequence). In DNA form, the CDR3 reads TGTGCCTGGAGGGAGGGCTACGAGCAGTACTTC. It is translated as CAWREGYEQYF.

This clone has just a few counts. This chain links TRBV7-2 with TRBJ2-1; maybe TRBD2 (7 bases). Germline values: CDR1 SGHTA, CDR2 FQGNSA. The CDR3 runs to 14 residues. V gave up 7 bases and J gave up 4 bases, with 14 bases separating them. This CDR3 is CASKGGGSYNEQFF. The CDR3 coding sequence is TGTGCCAGCAAGGGGGGAGGGTCATACAATGAGCAGTTCTTC.

This clone was recorded a few times. The chain is built from TRBV4-3 and TRBJ1-1, with D unresolved. With 2 bases removed from V and 4 bases from J, the gap between germline ends came to 11 bases. There are 14 residues in the CDR3. Germline CDR1 reads LGHNA; CDR2 reads YSLEER. The DNA of the CDR3 is TGCGCCAGCAGCCAATTAACCGGGAGCACTGAAGCTTTCTTT. Translated, it gives CASSQLTGSTEAFF.

This clone was counted between two and nine times. This rearrangement joins TRBV5-1 to TRBJ2-5; 7 nucleotides agree with TRBD1. V shed 5 bases, J shed 2 bases, and the junction held 6 bases outside the gene matches. Germline lookup yields CDR1 SGHRS and CDR2 YFSETQ. This CDR3 is 14 amino acids long. This CDR3 is CASSTTGQQETQYF. As DNA, the CDR3 is TGCGCCAGCAGTACTACGGGACAGCAAGAGACCCAGTACTTC.

This clone turned up a few times. In nucleotides, the CDR3 is TGTGCCAGTAGTATCGGACAGGGTGCCTATAGCAATCAGCCCCAGCATTTT. Amino acids: CASSIGQGAYSNQPQHF. The chain links TRBV19 to TRBJ1-5; TRBD1 agrees at 8 bases. The ends lost 3 bases at V and 0 bases at J; junction bases unmatched: 7. CDR1 is LNHDA and CDR2 is SQIVND in the germline V gene (reference sequence). The CDR3 length is 17 residues. Complete variable domain (other parts from reference TRBV19 and TRBJ1-5): DGGITQSPKYLFRKEGQNVTLSCEQNLNHDAMYWYRQDPGQGLRLIYYSQIVNDFQKGDIAEGYSVSREKKESFPLTVTSAQKNPTAFYLCASSIGQGAYSNQPQHFGDGTRLSIL.

This clone was observed a few times. This same CDR3 is encoded by further DNA sequences in the sample. The chain uses TRBV9 and TRBJ2-2; weak D call: TRBD2 (6 bases). The V gene's germline CDR1 is SGDLS and CDR2 YYNGEE. The CDR3 extends over 16 amino acids. Between the trimmed V and J ends, which lost 4 bases and 5 bases, there was a span of 18 bases. The CDR3 sequence is CASSLSTSIGTGELFF. CDR3 DNA: TGTGCCAGCAGCCTTTCTACTAGCATCGGGACCGGGGAGCTGTTTTTT.

Concerning this clone itself: At the DNA level, this CDR3 is encoded by other sequences in the same sample as well. The chain is built from TRBV25-1 and TRBJ2-1; 8 bases are a match to TRBD1. The V segment lost 5 bases and the J segment 7 bases; nucleotides outside the gene matches: 10. The CDR3 has 15 residues. In germline, CDR1 is MGHDK, CDR2 SYGVNS. The CDR3 nucleotides read TGTGCCAGCAGTCTGACAGGGGCCACTCCTAATGAGCAGTTCTTC. This codes for CASSLTGATPNEQFF.

Remarks on this clone: Given a much more abundant clone one base away, this may be a read error. The chain uses TRBV6-5 and TRBJ2-6; 9 bases fit TRBD1. V dropped 6 bases and J dropped 2; count of bases not matched to a gene: 2. Germline V gene data show CDR1 as MNHEY and CDR2 as SVGAGI. The CDR3 has 15 residues. The CDR3 reads CASSWDRAGANVLTF. The CDR3 DNA sequence: TGTGCCAGCAGCTGGGACAGGGCTGGGGCCAACGTCCTGACTTTC.

V gene TRBV30 combines with J gene TRBJ1-2, with D tentatively TRBD1 (6 bases). This CDR3 is 13 amino acids long. Germline V gives CDR1 GTSNPN, CDR2 SVGIG (reference sequence). Trimming took 8 bases from V and 5 from J, leaving 18 bases between them. The CDR3 reads CALRGADFYGYTF. The CDR3, as DNA: TGTGCCCTTCGGGGGGCCGACTTTTATGGCTACACCTTC.

CDR3 sequence: CATSRDARDTQYF. Here the CDR3 DNA reads TGTGCCACCAGCAGAGACGCAAGGGATACGCAGTATTTT. The rearrangement links TRBV15 to TRBJ2-3, with D unresolved. Germline CDR1 is LNHNV and CDR2 is YYDKDF (reference sequence). V was pared by 0 bases and J by 6 bases, with 7 bases between. This CDR3 comprises 13 residues. The whole variable domain, remainder taken from reference TRBV15 and TRBJ2-3, is DAMVIQNPRYQVTQFGKPVTLSCSQTLNHNVMYWYQQKSSQAPKLLFHYYDKDFNNEADTPDNFQSRRPNTSFCFLDIRSPGLGDTAMYLCATSRDARDTQYFGPGTRLTVL.

This sequence joins TRBV4-2 and TRBJ1-3; D remains unclear. Trimming left V 0 bases short and J 4 bases short, with 10 bases between. This CDR3 has 15 amino acids. Germline CDR1 is LGHNA and CDR2 is YNFKEQ. Here the CDR3 DNA reads TGTGCCAGCAGCCAAGATGGAGGGATCGGAAACACCATATATTTT. Encoded protein: CASSQDGGIGNTIYF.

There are a few counts of this clone. The J gene is TRBJ1-2, the V gene TRBV28; 8 positions agree with TRBD1. In germline, CDR1 is MDHEN, CDR2 SYDVKM. This CDR3 spans 10 amino acids. V lost 10 bases to trimming and J lost 7 bases; unmatched junction nucleotides: 2. The CDR3 nucleotides read TGTGCCAACACAGGGGGTGGCTACACCTTC. This sequence encodes CANTGGGYTF.

The rearrangement joins TRBV30 to TRBJ1-2; D not certain. The CDR3 contains 11 residues. The germline gives CDR1 GTSNPN, CDR2 SVGIG (reference sequence). Trimming pared 0 bases from V and 8 bases from J, leaving 7 bases between. For the CDR3, the DNA is TGTGCCTGGAGTGTACGGCGGGGCTACACCTTC. As protein: CAWSVRRGYTF.

This clone occurred a few times. The rearrangement links TRBV20-1 to TRBJ1-2, with TRBD1 as a possible D gene (6 bases). V dropped 6 bases and J dropped 13 bases, with 18 bases sitting between them. CDR1 DFQATT and CDR2 SNEGSKA come from the germline V gene (reference sequence). The CDR3 runs to 11 residues. CDR3 residues: CSAPLRGRGTF. The CDR3 nucleotides read TGCAGTGCCCCCCTCAGGGGCCGAGGCACCTTC.

This clone was found many times. The rearrangement uses TRBV7-2 and TRBJ1-1, with TRBD1 identical over 9 bases. The V gene's germline CDR1 is SGHTA and CDR2 FQGNSA. The CDR3 is 14 amino acids. Unmatched junction bases numbered 9, after V lost 1 base and J lost 12 bases. CDR3 loop: CASSLDPGTGRSFF. CDR3 nucleotide sequence: TGTGCCAGCAGCTTAGACCCCGGGACAGGGCGGTCTTTCTTT.

This sequence joins TRBV6-5 and TRBJ2-1; 9 bases align to TRBD1. CDR1 is MNHEY and CDR2 is SVGAGI in the germline V gene. The CDR3 consists of 13 residues. V trimming: 6 bases; J trimming: 8 bases; junction bases outside the gene matches: 5. DNA for the CDR3: TGTGCCAGCAGCCGGGACAGGGTCGATGAGCAGTTCTTC. This gives the protein CASSRDRVDEQFF.

Only a few counts were recorded for this clone. The V call is TRBV6-1, the J call TRBJ1-5; D call uncertain. Trimming removed 5 bases at V and 1 base at J, with 12 bases between. CDR3 length equals 15 residues. CDR1 is MNHNS and CDR2 is SASEGT in the germline V gene. The CDR3 sequence is CASSPGGGSNQPQHF. In nucleotides, the CDR3 is TGTGCCAGCAGTCCGGGAGGTGGAAGCAATCAGCCCCAGCATTTT.

Comment on this clone: In the same sample, other DNA sequences code for this CDR3. CDR3: CASRGNYGYTF. CDR3 DNA: TGTGCCAGCAGGGGTAACTATGGCTACACCTTC. J is TRBJ1-2 and V is TRBV28, with D unresolved. This CDR3 region has 11 residues. V lost 6 bases, J lost 1 base, and 3 bases lay in between. CDR1 and CDR2 from the germline V gene are MDHEN and SYDVKM.

A few counts support this clone. V and J are TRBV7-3 and TRBJ2-3, with D unclear. V dropped 5 bases and J dropped 2 bases, with 14 bases sitting between them. Germline-derived CDR1 and CDR2 are SGHTA and FQGTGA. The CDR3 contains 15 residues. CDR3 nucleotide sequence: TGTGCCAGCAGCCCCGGTTTGAGCAACACAGATACGCAGTATTTT. It codes for CASSPGLSNTDTQYF. Together with reference TRBV7-3 and TRBJ2-3, the CDR3 gives the full variable domain: GAGVSQTPSNKVTEKGKYVELRCDPISGHTALYWYRQSLGQGPEFLIYFQGTGAADDSGLPNDRFFAVRPEGSVSTLKIQRTERGDSAVYLCASSPGLSNTDTQYFGPGTRLTVL.

In its sample, this clone was seen a few times. The rearrangement joins TRBV28 to TRBJ2-1; D assignment may be TRBD1 or TRBD2 (5 bases each). V was pared by 6 bases and J by 3 bases, with 15 bases between. Per germline, CDR1 MDHEN and CDR2 SYDVKM. This CDR3 has 15 amino acids. The CDR3 region has the DNA TGTGCCAGCAGCGAAGGGACGGTTTACTACAATGAGCAGTTCTTC. This sequence encodes CASSEGTVYYNEQFF.